Below are 23 T cell receptor beta chains sequenced from a single sample in a study of T-cell memory formation after mild COVID-19. TCRdb itself ran the 5' RACE reads through MiXCR, one entry per CDR3 protein. The profile shows hundreds of thousands of distinct CDR3 sequences, about 18% of them singletons. The sample comprised PBMCs or a T cell subset sorted from them (not recorded which). These receptors originate from an adult woman who had mild COVID-19 (a few samples of this study predate the infection). Cell type and time point are not known.

V is TRBV7-6 and J is TRBJ1-1, with D uncertain. The V and J ends lost 1 base and 11 bases respectively, with 14 bases between them. The CDR3 is made up of 13 amino acids. Per the germline V gene, CDR1 is SGHVS and CDR2 is FNYEAQ. The chain's CDR3 is CASSLGGRTGAFF. CDR3 in DNA: TGTGCCAGCAGCTTAGGGGGTAGGACTGGGGCTTTCTTT.

The CDR3 loop reads CAWSGSGSYEQYF. For the CDR3, the DNA is TGTGCCTGGAGCGGGAGTGGATCCTACGAGCAGTACTTC. The rearrangement joins TRBV30 to TRBJ2-7; possibly TRBD2 for D (6 bases). Trimming took 3 bases from V and 1 from J, leaving 10 bases between them. The CDR3 contains 13 residues. Germline CDR1 GTSNPN, CDR2 SVGIG (reference sequence).

The chain is built from TRBV11-3 and TRBJ2-3; TRBD2 matches at 8 bases. Per the germline V gene, CDR1 is SGHNT and CDR2 is YENEEA. V lost 5 bases to trimming and J lost 4 bases; unmatched junction nucleotides: 17. The CDR3 is 18 residues long. The CDR3 DNA reads as TGTGCCAGCAGCCTGAGGAGCGGGGGACTGAGAAGCGCAGATACGCAGTATTTT. Its translation is CASSLRSGGLRSADTQYF. Full variable domain (rest looked up from reference TRBV11-3 and TRBJ2-3): EAGVVQSPRYKIIEKKQPVAFWCNPISGHNTLYWYLQNLGQGPELLIRYENEEAVDDSQLPKDRFSAERLKGVDSTLKIQPAELGDSAVYLCASSLRSGGLRSADTQYFGPGTRLTVL.

The table lists this clonotype with a few counts. The CDR3 coding sequence is TGCGCCAGCAGCAGTGGGGGCCCGACAGATACGCAGTATTTT. It yields the protein CASSSGGPTDTQYF. The chain employs TRBV5-1 and TRBJ2-3, with D tentatively TRBD1 (6 bases). Trimming took off 4 bases at V and 3 bases at J, with 12 bases between the two ends. This CDR3 contains 14 residues. Germline CDR1 reads SGHRS; CDR2 reads YFSETQ.

The chain joins TRBV12-3 or TRBV12-4 to TRBJ2-7, with TRBD2 matching over 11 bases. This CDR3 comprises 17 residues. The ends lost 8 bases at V and 5 bases at J; junction bases unmatched: 17. The CDR3 sequence is CASQSGRLAGYNDEQYF. The CDR3 nucleotides are TGTGCCAGCCAATCTGGTCGACTAGCGGGATACAATGACGAGCAGTACTTC.

This clonotype has only a few counts. CDR3 sequence (DNA): TGTGCCAGACCCGGGTCTAGCGGGAGTGACAATGAGCAGTTCTTC. Amino acids: CARPGSSGSDNEQFF. This chain uses TRBV6-5 with TRBJ2-1; 10 bases align to TRBD2. The CDR3 is 15 residues long. CDR1 and CDR2 from the germline V gene are MNHEY and SVGAGI. Trimming at V came to 9 bases and at J to 5 bases, leaving 10 bases not matched to a gene.

J is TRBJ2-1 and V is TRBV11-2; 10 bases agree with TRBD2. The CDR3 length is 18 residues. Looked up from germline, CDR1 is SGHAT and CDR2 is FQNNGV. With 0 bases clipped from V and 3 bases from J, the junction kept 8 bases outside the gene matches. The CDR3 loop reads CASSLDLRAGGLYNEQFF. The CDR3 DNA is TGTGCCAGCAGCTTAGATTTGCGAGCGGGAGGGCTCTACAATGAGCAGTTCTTC. Filled out from reference TRBV11-2 and TRBJ2-1, the complete variable domain reads EAGVAQSPRYKIIEKRQSVAFWCNPISGHATLYWYQQILGQGPKLLIQFQNNGVVDDSQLPKDRFSAERLKGVDSTLKIQPAKLEDSAVYLCASSLDLRAGGLYNEQFFGPGTRLTVL.

The V gene is TRBV12-3 or TRBV12-4, the J gene TRBJ2-1; D remains unclear. The CDR3 is made up of 13 amino acids. V shed 2 bases and J shed 10 bases, with 12 bases lying between them. For the CDR3, the DNA is TGTGCCAGCAGTTTAACCTTCTTGCAGGAGCAGTTCTTC. This translates into CASSLTFLQEQFF.

The rearrangement links TRBV6-1 to TRBJ2-7; D is perhaps TRBD1 (5 bases). Germline V gene sequence: CDR1 MNHNS, CDR2 SASEGT. V was cut by 7 bases and J by 3 bases, with 13 bases left in between. CDR3 length: 13 residues. In DNA, the CDR3 is TGTGCCAGCACACCCAGCAGGGACTACGAGCAGTACTTC. Translation gives CASTPSRDYEQYF.

This clonotype showed up many times. This sequence joins TRBV18 and TRBJ2-7; tentatively, D is TRBD2 (6 bases). There are 14 residues in the CDR3. CDR1 is KGHSH, CDR2 LQKENI, per germline. V was shortened by 8 bases and J by 5 bases, with 19 bases between the two germline ends. The CDR3 reads CASGAGRTLDEQYF. In DNA form, the CDR3 reads TGTGCCAGCGGCGCGGGAAGAACGTTGGACGAGCAGTACTTC. The whole variable domain, remainder taken from reference TRBV18 and TRBJ2-7, is NAGVMQNPRHLVRRRGQEARLRCSPMKGHSHVYWYRQLPEEGLKFMVYLQKENIIDESGMPKERFSAEFPKEGPSILRIQQVVRGDSAAYFCASGAGRTLDEQYFGPGTRLTVT.

This clonotype was observed at least ten times. The chain has TRBV27 and TRBJ2-7, with D perhaps matching TRBD1 (5 bases). The CDR3 runs 15 residues. Germline CDR1 MNHEY, CDR2 SMNVEV (reference sequence). V lost 0 bases and J lost 3, with 12 bases in between. The CDR3 coding sequence is TGTGCCAGCAGTTTATCTCAGGGTGCCATCTACGAGCAGTACTTC. Encoded protein: CASSLSQGAIYEQYF.

The rearrangement links TRBV5-4 to TRBJ1-4; a possible D gene is TRBD1 (6 bases). Germline assignment: CDR1 SGHNT and CDR2 YYREEE (reference sequence). The CDR3 contains 17 residues. V was shortened by 4 bases and J by 3 bases, with 19 bases between the two germline ends. CDR3 protein: CASSPGTRGGSNEKLFF. CDR3 sequence (DNA): TGTGCCAGCAGCCCCGGGACAAGGGGGGGATCTAATGAAAAACTGTTTTTT.

This chain joins TRBV29-1 and TRBJ1-2; tentative D call: TRBD1 (6 bases). The CDR3 contains 13 residues. Deletions cut 0 bases from V and 8 bases from J, with 13 bases between. CDR1 is SQVTM, CDR2 ANQGSEA, per germline. The CDR3 region is CSVEDQGSEGYTF. The CDR3, as DNA: TGCAGCGTTGAAGATCAGGGGTCAGAAGGCTACACCTTC.

The chain couples TRBV5-6 to TRBJ2-5; 9 bases map to TRBD1. J gave up 6 bases and V 2 bases, and 5 bases lay outside the gene matches. Germline V gene lookup returns CDR1 SGHDT and CDR2 YYEEEE. The length of the CDR3 is 14 residues. The CDR3 loop reads CASSFTGGEKTQYF. The CDR3 DNA reads as TGTGCCAGCAGCTTTACAGGGGGCGAAAAGACCCAGTACTTC.

In this sample, this clonotype turned up many times. The V call is TRBV7-8, the J call TRBJ1-1; 7 bases align to TRBD1. V gave up 4 bases and J gave up 3 bases; unmatched junction bases: 14. CDR3 length equals 17 residues. The germline V gene has CDR1 SGHVS and CDR2 FQNEAQ. CDR3 coding DNA: TGTGCCAGCAGCTCATCTTTACAGGGGAGGGCGGACACTGAAGCTTTCTTT. It encodes CASSSSLQGRADTEAFF.

This clonotype was counted a few times. The genes are TRBV30 and TRBJ2-1; tentative D call: TRBD1 (5 bases). Trimming cost V 2 bases and J 6 bases, with 11 bases left between them. The CDR3 is 13 residues long. Per germline, CDR1 GTSNPN and CDR2 SVGIG (reference sequence). As DNA, the CDR3 is TGTGCCTGGAGTAGGCAGGGTCGCAATGAGCAGTTCTTC. It translates to CAWSRQGRNEQFF.

V is TRBV15 and J is TRBJ1-1; 7 positions match TRBD1. This CDR3 has 17 residues. Per the germline V gene, CDR1 is LNHNV and CDR2 is YYDKDF (reference sequence). V shed 7 bases and J 0 bases; nucleotides not matched to a gene: 14. CDR3 DNA: TGTGCCACCACCCGAAGGAAGGGGGCAGAATTGAACACTGAAGCTTTCTTT. Translating it yields CATTRRKGAELNTEAFF.

This rearrangement joins TRBV5-1 to TRBJ2-3; TRBD1 matches at 10 bases. Germline lookup yields CDR1 SGHRS and CDR2 YFSETQ. CDR3 length: 16 amino acids. Trimming took 4 bases from V and 0 from J; bases not matched to a gene: 5. The CDR3: CASSPGQGPSTDTQYF. CDR3 nucleotides: TGCGCCAGCAGCCCGGGACAGGGGCCTAGCACAGATACGCAGTATTTT.

This chain uses TRBV7-6 with TRBJ2-2; D remains unclear. This CDR3 is 16 amino acids long. Germline CDR1 reads SGHVS; CDR2 reads FNYEAQ. Deletions cut 3 bases from V and 4 bases from J, with 15 bases between. The CDR3 loop is CASSFGPGPRTGELFF. DNA of the CDR3: TGTGCCAGCAGCTTCGGTCCTGGACCTCGCACCGGGGAGCTGTTTTTT.

This clonotype was detected a few times. CDR3 coding DNA: TGTGCCAGCAGCAATAACAGGGGGCGCAATGAGCAGTTCTTC. It is translated as CASSNNRGRNEQFF. The chain couples TRBV7-2 to TRBJ2-1; 9 bases match TRBD1. The length of the CDR3 is 14 residues. With V trimmed by 5 bases and J by 6 bases, 5 bases remained unmatched. CDR1 and CDR2 from the germline V gene are SGHTA and FQGNSA.

This clonotype was recorded a few times. This chain uses TRBV20-1 with TRBJ2-1; D possibly corresponds to TRBD2 (5 bases). The V end lost 5 bases, the J end lost 7 bases, and 15 bases lay between the germline ends. The CDR3 is 13 amino acids. Looked up from germline, CDR1 is DFQATT and CDR2 is SNEGSKA (reference sequence). CDR3 residues: CSALSGLGNEQFF. The CDR3 DNA is TGCAGTGCTTTGAGCGGCCTGGGGAATGAGCAGTTCTTC.

This clonotype was observed many times. This chain joins TRBV10-3 and TRBJ1-2; 8 positions match TRBD1. The CDR3 extends over 16 amino acids. V shed 2 bases, J shed 7 bases, and the junction held 12 bases outside the gene matches. CDR1 is ENHRY, CDR2 SYGVKD, per germline. Written as DNA, the CDR3 is TGTGCCATCAGTGAGCCCCTTGGACAGGGTAGAGGTGGCTACACCTTC. Protein product: CAISEPLGQGRGGYTF.

This clonotype was found a few times. J is TRBJ2-7 and V is TRBV2; D is ambiguous. CDR3 length: 14 residues. In germline, CDR1 is SNHLY, CDR2 FYNNEI. Trimming removed 11 bases at V and 1 base at J, with 18 bases between. The CDR3: CAARQGSLSYEQYF. DNA of the CDR3: TGTGCCGCCCGCCAAGGCTCCTTATCCTACGAGCAGTACTTC.